This T cell receptor beta chain was sequenced for a study of OX40 agonist ivuxolimab in advanced cancers. Whole-study context: Treatment received earlier with anti-PD-1, anti-PD-L1 or anti-CTLA-4 agents was allowed, and roughly 40% had some. The study's findings and limits: Expanded clones tended on average to be more numerous among CD8+ T cells than CD4+. Within 6 weeks, CD4+ and CD8+ blood T cells expanded clonally at 0.1 to 3.0 mg/kg.

This clone was found once. The antigen is not known. Profiling relied on immunoSEQ multiplex PCR, and the TCRdb table lists in-frame clones only, not all of them. Of more than 65,000 clones listed, roughly 88% are singletons. Blood draws occurred at baseline, cycle 4 day 1, and cycle 7 day 1. V dropped 1 base and J dropped 3; count of bases not matched to a gene: 6. Germline V gene sequence: CDR1 ENHRY, CDR2 SYGVKD. The CDR3 length is 16 residues. The chain combines TRBV10-3 with TRBJ1-3; TRBD1 matches at 7 bases. The receptor's source is an adult with an advanced solid tumor such as melanoma, head and neck, liver or kidney cancer. This specimen consisted of CD4+ or CD8+ T cells sorted from blood, obtained in a trial of the OX40 agonist ivuxolimab. CDR3 DNA sequence: TGTGCCATCAGTGAGTTCGAGGGGGCGCTTGGAAACACCATATATTTT. Its protein is CAISEFEGALGNTIYF.